Shown below are 28 T cell receptor beta chains from a single sample sequenced in a study of T cells in Graves' hyperthyroidism and ophthalmopathy. RNA transcripts served as the template for amplifying TCR beta CDR3 regions. With the HTBI primer set, the TCR CDR3 went through a first round of RT-PCR. TCRdb called the multiplex PCR reads again in MiXCR, with one record for every CDR3 protein. The table lists some 500,000 distinct CDR3 sequences, 14% of them singletons. Sequenced: blood. The receptors come from a woman between 18 and 29 years old with Graves' hyperthyroidism.

This clonotype was seen ten or more times. The chain links TRBV24-1 to TRBJ2-5; D remains unclear. This CDR3 region has 12 residues. Deletions cut 11 bases from V and 4 bases from J, with 13 bases between. Germline V gene sequence: CDR1 KGHDR, CDR2 SFDVKD. CDR3 sequence: CARGRTRETQYF. In DNA, the CDR3 is TGTGCCAGGGGTAGGACGAGAGAGACCCAGTACTTC.

The rearrangement uses TRBV6-5 and TRBJ2-6; tentatively, D is TRBD1 (5 bases). V was shortened by 5 bases and J by 2 bases, with 16 bases between the two germline ends. The length of the CDR3 is 17 residues. Germline lookup yields CDR1 MNHEY and CDR2 SVGAGI. The CDR3 region is CASSTGVSGTGANVLTF. As DNA, the CDR3 is TGTGCCAGCAGTACAGGAGTAAGTGGGACTGGGGCCAACGTCCTGACTTTC.

The table lists this clonotype with many counts. The chain is built from TRBV24-1 and TRBJ2-2; TRBD1 might be the D (5 bases). The V gene lost 1 base and the J gene lost 4 bases, with 12 bases spanning the gap. From germline, CDR1 is KGHDR and CDR2 SFDVKD. CDR3 length: 16 amino acids. CDR3 DNA sequence: TGTGCCACCAGTGATTTAAGGGGTCCTGGCACCGGGGAGCTGTTTTTT. Amino acid sequence: CATSDLRGPGTGELFF.

This clonotype was counted many times. The V call is TRBV4-1, the J call TRBJ2-5; D is undetermined. The CDR3 has 16 residues. Germline loops: CDR1 MGHRA, CDR2 YSYEKL. V was shortened by 0 bases and J by 4 bases, with 15 bases between the two germline ends. CDR3 nucleotides: TGCGCCAGCAGCCAAGACGAATGGCAGGTTGGAGAGACCCAGTACTTC. Amino acids: CASSQDEWQVGETQYF.

This clonotype was seen repeatedly, ten times or more. The chain uses TRBV29-1 and TRBJ1-2; 7 bases fit TRBD1. The ends lost 0 bases at V and 4 bases at J; junction bases unmatched: 14. This CDR3 has 17 amino acids. Per the germline V gene, CDR1 is SQVTM and CDR2 is ANQGSEA. CDR3 protein: CSVEDEGHSRGGYGYTF. The DNA for the CDR3 is TGCAGCGTTGAAGACGAGGGGCACTCCAGGGGGGGCTATGGCTACACCTTC. Looking up the rest from reference TRBV29-1 and TRBJ1-2 gives the full variable domain: SAVISQKPSRDICQRGTSLTIQCQVDSQVTMMFWYRQQPGQSLTLIATANQGSEATYESGFVIDKFPISRPNLTFSTLTVSNMSPEDSSIYLCSVEDEGHSRGGYGYTFGSGTRLTVV.

This clonotype was detected many times. The chain carries TRBV7-8 and TRBJ2-5; 11 bases fit TRBD2. Germline-derived CDR1 and CDR2 are SGHVS and FQNEAQ. The V segment lost 4 bases and the J segment 2 bases; nucleotides outside the gene matches: 9. This CDR3 has 17 amino acids. This chain's CDR3 is CASSWDPLAGGQETQYF. For the CDR3, the DNA is TGTGCCAGCAGCTGGGACCCTCTAGCGGGAGGACAAGAGACCCAGTACTTC. The full variable domain, with the rest looked up from reference TRBV7-8 and TRBJ2-5, is GAGVSQSPRYKVAKRGQDVALRCDPISGHVSLFWYQQALGQGPEFLTYFQNEAQLDKSGLPSDRFFAERPEGSVSTLKIQRTQQEDSAVYLCASSWDPLAGGQETQYFGPGTRLLVL.

This clonotype has a count of ten or more. CDR3 sequence (DNA): TGCAGCGTTGAAGATCTTTCGGGCGATTCGGAGACAGATACGCAGTATTTT. This gives the protein CSVEDLSGDSETDTQYF. The chain recombines TRBV29-1 with TRBJ2-3; D is unresolved. Germline V gene data show CDR1 as SQVTM and CDR2 as ANQGSEA. The CDR3 has 17 residues. Trimming removed 0 bases from V and 3 bases from J, with 19 bases in between.

There are many counts of this clonotype. The rearrangement links TRBV11-2 to TRBJ2-5; 9 nucleotides line up with TRBD2. This CDR3 has 17 amino acids. CDR1 and CDR2 from the germline V gene are SGHAT and FQNNGV. With 3 bases clipped from V and 0 bases from J, the junction kept 8 bases outside the gene matches. The CDR3 DNA sequence: TGTGCCAGCAGCTTCCCCCGGCTAGCGGGGAACCAAGAGACCCAGTACTTC. This gives the protein CASSFPRLAGNQETQYF.

This clonotype was seen just once. The gene calls are TRBV7-3 and TRBJ2-1, with D perhaps matching TRBD1 or TRBD2 (5 bases each). This CDR3 region has 15 residues. In germline, CDR1 is SGHTA, CDR2 FQGTGA. V was pared by 8 bases and J by 4 bases, with 18 bases between. CDR3: CASGPDMGPYNEQFF. The CDR3 DNA reads as TGTGCCAGCGGCCCAGATATGGGACCGTACAATGAGCAGTTCTTC.

This chain connects TRBV12-5 to TRBJ2-1; D remains unclear. Trimming left V 1 base short and J 6 bases short, with 4 bases between. The CDR3 is 12 amino acids. CDR1 and CDR2 (germline): LGHNT, FRNRAP. The CDR3 DNA reads as TGTGCTAGTGGTTTGGACTTCAATGAGCAGTTCTTC. It is translated as CASGLDFNEQFF.

This clonotype was detected ten times or more. The J gene is TRBJ1-2, the V gene TRBV11-3, with a weak D call TRBD1 (6 bases). Germline CDR1 reads SGHNT; CDR2 reads YENEEA. The CDR3 spans 13 residues. Trimming shortened V by 6 bases and J by 6 bases, and 14 bases separated the two germline ends. Written as DNA, the CDR3 is TGTGCCAGCAGAAAAACAGGGTCGAATGGCTACACCTTC. Translation gives CASRKTGSNGYTF. Based on the CDR3 plus reference TRBV11-3 and TRBJ1-2, the full variable domain is EAGVVQSPRYKIIEKKQPVAFWCNPISGHNTLYWYLQNLGQGPELLIRYENEEAVDDSQLPKDRFSAERLKGVDSTLKIQPAELGDSAVYLCASRKTGSNGYTFGSGTRLTVV.

This clonotype appeared many times. The chain is built from TRBV27 and TRBJ2-5, with D unclear. The CDR3 covers 16 residues. CDR1 MNHEY and CDR2 SMNVEV come from the germline V gene (reference sequence). V lost 5 bases, J lost 1 base, and 17 bases lay in between. The DNA of the CDR3 is TGTGCCAGCAGTCCACAGACCGGACCCAGCCAAGAGACCCAGTACTTC. It codes for CASSPQTGPSQETQYF.

In its sample, this clonotype was seen many times. The chain carries TRBV2 and TRBJ2-1, with a weak D call TRBD2 (5 bases). Germline CDR1 is SNHLY and CDR2 is FYNNEI. This CDR3 is 17 amino acids long. V lost 3 bases, J lost 5 bases, and 20 bases lay in between. CDR3: CASSDLSLSGKNNEQFF. The CDR3 DNA reads TGTGCCAGCAGTGATCTATCCCTTTCGGGAAAAAACAATGAGCAGTTCTTC. The whole variable domain, remainder taken from reference TRBV2 and TRBJ2-1, is EPEVTQTPSHQVTQMGQEVILRCVPISNHLYFYWYRQILGQKVEFLVSFYNNEISEKSEIFDDQFSVERPDGSNFTLKIRSTKLEDSAMYFCASSDLSLSGKNNEQFFGPGTRLTVL.

This clonotype has ten or more counts. In nucleotides, the CDR3 is TGTGCCAGCAGCCCAGCCAGCGGGACCTACGAGCAGTACTTC. This gives the protein CASSPASGTYEQYF. The chain combines TRBV7-3 with TRBJ2-7; TRBD2 aligns across 7 bases. J gave up 2 bases and V 5 bases, and 6 bases lay outside the gene matches. CDR1 and CDR2 (germline): SGHTA, FQGTGA. The CDR3 extends over 14 amino acids. The complete variable domain, with remaining parts taken from reference TRBV7-3 and TRBJ2-7, reads GAGVSQTPSNKVTEKGKYVELRCDPISGHTALYWYRQSLGQGPEFLIYFQGTGAADDSGLPNDRFFAVRPEGSVSTLKIQRTERGDSAVYLCASSPASGTYEQYFGPGTRLTVT.

This clonotype showed up just a few times. A much larger clonotype is one base distant, so this may be a read error. This chain joins TRBV27 and TRBJ2-2, with D possibly TRBD2 on 5 matching bases. CDR3 size: 13 residues. Germline-derived CDR1 and CDR2 are MNHEY and SMNVEV (reference sequence). The CDR3 sequence is CASSLSDYGELSF. CDR3 nucleotide sequence: TGTGCCAGCAGTTTATCTGACTATGGGGAGCTGTCTTTT.

The V gene is TRBV29-1, the J gene TRBJ1-6; D is perhaps TRBD1 (5 bases). V lost 5 bases to trimming and J lost 6 bases, with 11 bases between them. Looked up from germline, CDR1 is SQVTM and CDR2 is ANQGSEA. The CDR3 is 13 amino acids. This CDR3 reads CSVRDASNSPLHF. Here the CDR3 DNA reads TGCAGCGTTCGGGACGCCAGTAATTCACCCCTCCACTTT.

The chain employs TRBV29-1 and TRBJ2-6; 10 bases match TRBD1. The CDR3 runs 17 residues. Germline V CDR1 and CDR2: SQVTM, ANQGSEA. J gave up 0 bases and V 3 bases, and 5 bases lay outside the gene matches. DNA of the CDR3: TGCAGCGTTGATGGACAGGGGGGAATCTCTGGGGCCAACGTCCTGACTTTC. Translation gives CSVDGQGGISGANVLTF.

The chain carries TRBV5-1 and TRBJ2-3; 9 positions agree with TRBD1. This CDR3 is 14 amino acids long. Per the germline V gene, CDR1 is SGHRS and CDR2 is YFSETQ. Germline trimming cut 3 bases from V and 5 bases from J; bases unmatched to any gene: 4. The CDR3 nucleotides are TGCGCCAGCAGCTCTACAGGGGGCCTAGATACGCAGTATTTT. Protein sequence: CASSSTGGLDTQYF.

In its sample, this clonotype was seen many times. This sequence joins TRBV27 and TRBJ1-6; TRBD1 aligns across 7 bases. The length of the CDR3 is 15 residues. With V trimmed by 6 bases and J by 11 bases, 13 bases remained unmatched. CDR1 is MNHEY and CDR2 is SMNVEV in the germline V gene (reference sequence). The CDR3, as DNA: TGTGCCAGCAGCCCTAGACAGGGAAGAAGAGCACCCCTCCACTTT. It specifies CASSPRQGRRAPLHF.

This chain connects TRBV29-1 to TRBJ2-4; a weak D match, TRBD1 (5 bases). The CDR3 has 13 residues. Germline V gives CDR1 SQVTM, CDR2 ANQGSEA. Trimming left V 6 bases short and J 8 bases short, with 17 bases between. The CDR3 sequence is CSVTPGRAHIQYF. The CDR3 DNA sequence: TGCAGCGTGACGCCGGGCAGGGCCCACATTCAGTACTTC. The whole variable domain, filled in from reference TRBV29-1 and TRBJ2-4, reads SAVISQKPSRDICQRGTSLTIQCQVDSQVTMMFWYRQQPGQSLTLIATANQGSEATYESGFVIDKFPISRPNLTFSTLTVSNMSPEDSSIYLCSVTPGRAHIQYFGAGTRLSVL.

The sample holds many counts of this clonotype. CDR3 DNA sequence: TGTGCCAGCAGTGTCCCGGGACTAGCGACCAATGAGCAGTTCTTC. This translates into CASSVPGLATNEQFF. The rearrangement links TRBV6-1 to TRBJ2-1; 10 bases agree with TRBD2. CDR1 and CDR2 from the germline V gene are MNHNS and SASEGT. V lost 4 bases and J lost 6; bases outside the gene matches: 6. The CDR3 totals 15 residues.

This clonotype was found many times. The CDR3 DNA is TGTGCCAGCGGCAGCGGGAGATGGGATGAGCAGTTCTTC. This translates into CASGSGRWDEQFF. The chain employs TRBV12-3 or TRBV12-4 and TRBJ2-1; 8 bases fit TRBD2. CDR3 size: 13 residues. V lost 8 bases and J lost 8; bases outside the gene matches: 8.

As for this clonotype: The junction and the germline gene differ at one end; a read error may be behind it. The chain joins TRBV5-6 to TRBJ2-1, with a weak D call TRBD1 (5 bases). CDR3 length equals 13 residues. The germline gives CDR1 SGHDT, CDR2 YYEEEE. The CDR3 spells CASSSDNYNERFF. The CDR3 nucleotides read TGTGCCAGCAGCTCGGACAACTACAATGAGCGGTTCTTC.

The sample holds a few counts of this clonotype. The chain is built from TRBV5-1 and TRBJ1-1; weak D call: TRBD1 (5 bases). V was pared by 6 bases and J by 1 base, with 13 bases between. The CDR3 has 14 amino acids. CDR1 SGHRS and CDR2 YFSETQ come from the germline V gene. The CDR3 DNA is TGCGCCAGCACGAAGGGACCGACGAACACTGAAGCTTTCTTT. This gives the protein CASTKGPTNTEAFF.

In this sample, this clonotype turned up a few times. The gene calls are TRBV20-1 and TRBJ2-7, with 8 bases matching TRBD2. The CDR3 is 14 amino acids. CDR1 is DFQATT and CDR2 is SNEGSKA in the germline V gene (reference sequence). Trimming at V came to 2 bases and at J to 2 bases, leaving 5 bases not matched to a gene. Here the CDR3 DNA reads TGCAGTGCTAGACCCCTACTAGCGGCCTACGAGCAGTACTTC. Translating it yields CSARPLLAAYEQYF.

This clonotype came up many times. The chain has TRBV7-8 and TRBJ2-7, with TRBD2 matching 9 bases. The CDR3 covers 16 residues. In germline, CDR1 is SGHVS, CDR2 FQNEAQ. V shed 5 bases, J shed 7 bases, and the junction held 15 bases outside the gene matches. In nucleotides, the CDR3 is TGTGCCAGCAGCCCCGTGCGAGCGGCCCTAGCGGGGGAGCAGTACGTC. Translated: CASSPVRAALAGEQYV.

This clonotype was seen a handful of times. The chain links TRBV7-9 to TRBJ1-3; 7 bases are shared with TRBD1. The CDR3 contains 15 residues. CDR1 SEHNR and CDR2 FQNEAQ come from the germline V gene (reference sequence). V shed 5 bases, J shed 4 bases, and the junction held 8 bases outside the gene matches. This CDR3 reads CASSQTGSIGNTIYF. In DNA, the CDR3 is TGTGCCAGCAGCCAGACAGGGTCAATAGGAAACACCATATATTTT.

This clonotype came up many times. V and J are TRBV3-1 and TRBJ2-2; D remains ambiguous. Germline values: CDR1 LGHDT, CDR2 YNNKEL (reference sequence). With 4 bases removed from V and 1 base from J, the gap between germline ends came to 10 bases. CDR3 size: 15 residues. CDR3 region: CASSPPGRNTGELFF. The CDR3 DNA reads as TGTGCCAGCAGCCCCCCCGGTCGGAACACCGGGGAGCTGTTTTTT. Drawing the rest from reference TRBV3-1 and TRBJ2-2, the complete variable domain is DTAVSQTPKYLVTQMGNDKSIKCEQNLGHDTMYWYKQDSKKFLKIMFSYNNKELIINETVPNRFSPKSPDKAHLNLHINSLELGDSAVYFCASSPPGRNTGELFFGEGSRLTVL.